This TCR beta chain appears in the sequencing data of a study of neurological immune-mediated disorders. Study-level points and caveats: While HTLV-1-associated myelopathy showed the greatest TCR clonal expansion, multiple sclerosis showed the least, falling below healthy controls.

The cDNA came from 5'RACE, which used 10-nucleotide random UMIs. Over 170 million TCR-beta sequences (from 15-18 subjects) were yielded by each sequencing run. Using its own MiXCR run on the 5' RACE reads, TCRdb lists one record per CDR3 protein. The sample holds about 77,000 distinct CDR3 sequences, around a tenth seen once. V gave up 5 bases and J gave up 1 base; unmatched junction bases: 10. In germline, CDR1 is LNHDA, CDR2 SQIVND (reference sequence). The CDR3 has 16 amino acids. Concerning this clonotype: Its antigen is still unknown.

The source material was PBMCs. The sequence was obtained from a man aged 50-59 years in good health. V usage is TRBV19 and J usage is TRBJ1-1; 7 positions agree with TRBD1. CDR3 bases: TGTGCCAGTAGTGGCAGGGGGAGAGTACGGAACACTGAAGCTTTCTTT. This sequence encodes CASSGRGRVRNTEAFF.